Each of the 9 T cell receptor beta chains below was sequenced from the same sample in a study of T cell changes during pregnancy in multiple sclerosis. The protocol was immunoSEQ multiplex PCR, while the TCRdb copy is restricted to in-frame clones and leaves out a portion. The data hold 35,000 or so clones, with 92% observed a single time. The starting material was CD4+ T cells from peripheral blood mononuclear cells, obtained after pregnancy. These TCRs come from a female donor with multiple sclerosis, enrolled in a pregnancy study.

The CDR3 DNA reads as TGTGCCAGCAAAGGGACAGGGAGCTCCTACGAGCAGTACTTC. Amino acid sequence: CASKGTGSSYEQYF. The rearrangement joins TRBV6-1 to TRBJ2-7; 9 positions agree with TRBD1. CDR3 length equals 14 residues. Trimming took 7 bases from V and 0 from J; bases not matched to a gene: 4. Per the germline V gene, CDR1 is MNHNS and CDR2 is SASEGT.

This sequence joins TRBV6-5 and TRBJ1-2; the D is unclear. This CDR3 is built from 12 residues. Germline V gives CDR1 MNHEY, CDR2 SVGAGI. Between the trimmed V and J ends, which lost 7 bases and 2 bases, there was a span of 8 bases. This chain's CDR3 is CASMAGNYGYTF. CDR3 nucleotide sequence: TGTGCCAGCATGGCGGGGAACTATGGCTACACCTTC.

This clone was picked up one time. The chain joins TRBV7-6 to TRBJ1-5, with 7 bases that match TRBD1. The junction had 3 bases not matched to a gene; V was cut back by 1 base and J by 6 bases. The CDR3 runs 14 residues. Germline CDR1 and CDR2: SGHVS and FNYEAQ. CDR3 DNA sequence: TGTGCCAGCAGCTTAGACAGGGGAGGTCAGCCCCAGCATTTT. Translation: CASSLDRGGQPQHF.

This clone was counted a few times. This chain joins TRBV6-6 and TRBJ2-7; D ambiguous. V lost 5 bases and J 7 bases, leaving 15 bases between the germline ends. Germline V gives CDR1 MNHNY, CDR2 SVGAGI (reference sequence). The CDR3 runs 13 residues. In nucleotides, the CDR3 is TGTGCCAGCAGTCGACATGATTCTAATGAGCAGTACTTC. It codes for CASSRHDSNEQYF.

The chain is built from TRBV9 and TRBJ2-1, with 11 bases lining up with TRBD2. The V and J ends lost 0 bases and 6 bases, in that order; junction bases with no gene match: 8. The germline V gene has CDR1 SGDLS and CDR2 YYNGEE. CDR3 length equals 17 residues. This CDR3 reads CASSVEFGLAGSNEQFF. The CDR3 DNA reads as TGTGCCAGCAGCGTAGAGTTCGGACTAGCGGGTAGCAATGAGCAGTTCTTC. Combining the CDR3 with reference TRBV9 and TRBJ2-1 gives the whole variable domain DSGVTQTPKHLITATGQRVTLRCSPRSGDLSVYWYQQSLDQGLQFLIQYYNGEERAKGNILERFSAQQFPDLHSELNLSSLELGDSALYFCASSVEFGLAGSNEQFFGPGTRLTVL.

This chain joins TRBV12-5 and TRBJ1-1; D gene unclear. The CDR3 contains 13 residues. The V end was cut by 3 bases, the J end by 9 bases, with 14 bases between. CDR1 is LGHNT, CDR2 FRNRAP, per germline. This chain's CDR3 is CASGLWGGLKAFF. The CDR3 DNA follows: TGTGCTAGTGGTTTATGGGGAGGGCTTAAAGCTTTCTTT.

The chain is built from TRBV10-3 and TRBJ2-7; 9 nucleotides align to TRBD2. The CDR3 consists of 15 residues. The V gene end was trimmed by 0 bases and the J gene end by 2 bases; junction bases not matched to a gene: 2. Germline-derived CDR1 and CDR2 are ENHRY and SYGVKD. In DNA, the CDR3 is TGTGCCATCAGTGAGTCTAGCGGGGGCACCTACGAGCAGTACTTC. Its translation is CAISESSGGTYEQYF.

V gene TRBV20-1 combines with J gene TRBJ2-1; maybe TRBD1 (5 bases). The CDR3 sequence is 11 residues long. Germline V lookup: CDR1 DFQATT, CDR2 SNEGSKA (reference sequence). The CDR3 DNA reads TGCAGGCCCCTAGGGGAAGCTGAGCAGTTCTTC. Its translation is CRPLGEAEQFF.

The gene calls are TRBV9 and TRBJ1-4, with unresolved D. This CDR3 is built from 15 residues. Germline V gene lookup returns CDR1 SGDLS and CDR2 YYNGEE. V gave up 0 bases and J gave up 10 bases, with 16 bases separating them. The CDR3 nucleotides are TGTGCCAGCAGCGTAGACTCGTACTCGGGTGGAAAACTGTTTTTT. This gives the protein CASSVDSYSGGKLFF.